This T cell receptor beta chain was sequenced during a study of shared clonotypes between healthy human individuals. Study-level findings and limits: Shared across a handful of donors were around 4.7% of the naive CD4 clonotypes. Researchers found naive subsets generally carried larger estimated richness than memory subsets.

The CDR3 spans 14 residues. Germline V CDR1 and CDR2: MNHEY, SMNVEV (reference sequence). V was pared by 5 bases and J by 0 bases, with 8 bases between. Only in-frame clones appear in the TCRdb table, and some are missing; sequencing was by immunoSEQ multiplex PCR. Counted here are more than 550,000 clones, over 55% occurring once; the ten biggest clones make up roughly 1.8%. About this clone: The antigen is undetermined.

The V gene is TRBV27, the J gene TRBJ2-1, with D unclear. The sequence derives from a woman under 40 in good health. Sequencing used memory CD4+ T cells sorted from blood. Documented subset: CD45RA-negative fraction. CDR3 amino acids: CASSPLTSYNEQFF. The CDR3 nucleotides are TGTGCCAGCAGTCCCCTTACCTCCTACAATGAGCAGTTCTTC.